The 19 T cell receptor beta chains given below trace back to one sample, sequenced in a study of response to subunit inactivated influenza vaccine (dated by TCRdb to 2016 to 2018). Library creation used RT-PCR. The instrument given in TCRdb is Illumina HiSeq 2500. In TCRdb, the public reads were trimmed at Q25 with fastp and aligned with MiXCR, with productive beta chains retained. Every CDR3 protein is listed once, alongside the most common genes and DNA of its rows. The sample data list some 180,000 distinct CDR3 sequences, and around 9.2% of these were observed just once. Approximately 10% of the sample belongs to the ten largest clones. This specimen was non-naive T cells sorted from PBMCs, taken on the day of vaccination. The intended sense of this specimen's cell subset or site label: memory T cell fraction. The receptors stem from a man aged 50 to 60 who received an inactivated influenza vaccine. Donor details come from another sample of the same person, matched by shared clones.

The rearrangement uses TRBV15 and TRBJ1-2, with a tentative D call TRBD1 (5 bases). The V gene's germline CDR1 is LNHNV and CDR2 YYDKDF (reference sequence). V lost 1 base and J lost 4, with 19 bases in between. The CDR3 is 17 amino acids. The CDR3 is CATSRGQFGASSYGYTF. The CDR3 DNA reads TGTGCCACCAGCAGAGGTCAGTTCGGGGCTTCCTCCTATGGCTACACCTTC.

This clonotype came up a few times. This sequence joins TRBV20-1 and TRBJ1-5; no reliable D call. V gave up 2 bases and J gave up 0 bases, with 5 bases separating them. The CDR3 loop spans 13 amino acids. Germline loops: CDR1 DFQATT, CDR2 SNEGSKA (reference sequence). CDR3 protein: CSARSDSNQPQHF. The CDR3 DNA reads TGCAGTGCTAGAAGTGATAGCAATCAGCCCCAGCATTTT.

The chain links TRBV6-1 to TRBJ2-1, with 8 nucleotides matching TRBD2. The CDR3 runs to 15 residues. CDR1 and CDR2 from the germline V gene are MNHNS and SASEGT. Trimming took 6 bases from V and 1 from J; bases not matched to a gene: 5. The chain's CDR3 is CASRQSGSSYNEQFF. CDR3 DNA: TGTGCCAGCAGACAAAGCGGGAGTTCCTACAATGAGCAGTTCTTC.

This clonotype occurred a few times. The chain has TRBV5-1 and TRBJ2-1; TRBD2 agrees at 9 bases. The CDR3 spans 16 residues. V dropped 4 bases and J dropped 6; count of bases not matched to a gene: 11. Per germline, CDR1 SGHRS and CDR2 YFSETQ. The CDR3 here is CASSAGVAGGRNEQFF. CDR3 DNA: TGCGCCAGCAGCGCTGGCGTGGCGGGGGGGCGCAATGAGCAGTTCTTC.

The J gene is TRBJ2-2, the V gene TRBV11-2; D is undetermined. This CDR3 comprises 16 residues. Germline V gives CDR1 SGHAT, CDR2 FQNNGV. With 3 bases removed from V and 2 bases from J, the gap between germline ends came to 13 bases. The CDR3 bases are TGTGCCAGCAGCTTTAGGCGGCAGGTTAACACCGGGGAGCTGTTTTTT. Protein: CASSFRRQVNTGELFF. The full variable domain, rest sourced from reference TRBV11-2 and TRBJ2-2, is EAGVAQSPRYKIIEKRQSVAFWCNPISGHATLYWYQQILGQGPKLLIQFQNNGVVDDSQLPKDRFSAERLKGVDSTLKIQPAKLEDSAVYLCASSFRRQVNTGELFFGEGSRLTVL.

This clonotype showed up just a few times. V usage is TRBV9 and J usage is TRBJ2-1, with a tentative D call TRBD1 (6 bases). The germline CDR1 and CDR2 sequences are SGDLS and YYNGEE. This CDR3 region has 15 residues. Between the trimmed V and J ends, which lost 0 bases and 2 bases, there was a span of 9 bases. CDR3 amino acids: CASSVGQGTYNEQFF. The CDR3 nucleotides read TGTGCCAGCAGCGTAGGGCAGGGGACCTACAATGAGCAGTTCTTC.

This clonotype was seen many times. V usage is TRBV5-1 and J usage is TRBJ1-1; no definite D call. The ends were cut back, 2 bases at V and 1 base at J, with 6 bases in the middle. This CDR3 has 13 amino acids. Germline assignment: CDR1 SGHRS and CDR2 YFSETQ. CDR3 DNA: TGCGCCAGCAGCTTTCAGAGGAACACTGAAGCTTTCTTT. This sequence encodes CASSFQRNTEAFF.

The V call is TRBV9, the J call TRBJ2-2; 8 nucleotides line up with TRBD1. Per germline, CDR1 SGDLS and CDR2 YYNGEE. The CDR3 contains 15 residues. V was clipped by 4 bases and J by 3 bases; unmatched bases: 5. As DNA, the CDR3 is TGTGCCAGCAGCCCGCGGACAGGGCACACCGGGGAGCTGTTTTTT. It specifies CASSPRTGHTGELFF.

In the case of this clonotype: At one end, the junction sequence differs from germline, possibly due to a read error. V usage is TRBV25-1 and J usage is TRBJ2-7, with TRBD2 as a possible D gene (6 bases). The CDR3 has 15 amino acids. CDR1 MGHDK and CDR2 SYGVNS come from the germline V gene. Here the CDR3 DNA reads TGTGCCAGCATTGAATCCGCAGGGAGGATCGACGAGCAGTACTTC. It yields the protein CASIESAGRIDEQYF.

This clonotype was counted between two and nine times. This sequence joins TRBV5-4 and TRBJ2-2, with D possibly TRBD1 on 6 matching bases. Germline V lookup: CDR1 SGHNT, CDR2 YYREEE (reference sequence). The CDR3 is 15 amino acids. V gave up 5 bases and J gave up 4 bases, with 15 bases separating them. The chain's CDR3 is CASRFMGQPTGELFF. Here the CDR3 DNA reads TGTGCCAGCAGATTTATGGGACAACCCACCGGGGAGCTGTTTTTT. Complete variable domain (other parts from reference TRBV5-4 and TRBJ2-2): ETGVTQSPTHLIKTRGQQVTLRCSSQSGHNTVSWYQQALGQGPQFIFQYYREEENGRGNFPPRFSGLQFPNYSSELNVNALELDDSALYLCASRFMGQPTGELFFGEGSRLTVL.

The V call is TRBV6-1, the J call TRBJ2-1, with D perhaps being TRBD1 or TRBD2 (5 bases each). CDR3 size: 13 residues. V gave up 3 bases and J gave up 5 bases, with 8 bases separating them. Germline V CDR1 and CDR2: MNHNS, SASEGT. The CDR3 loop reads CASSDRENNEQFF. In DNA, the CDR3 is TGTGCCAGCAGTGACAGGGAGAACAATGAGCAGTTCTTC.

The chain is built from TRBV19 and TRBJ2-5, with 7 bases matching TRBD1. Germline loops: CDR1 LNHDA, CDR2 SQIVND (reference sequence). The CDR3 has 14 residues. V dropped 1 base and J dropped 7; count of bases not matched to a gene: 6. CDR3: CASSIGGGGGTQYF. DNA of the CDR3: TGTGCCAGTAGTATAGGAGGGGGCGGCGGGACCCAGTACTTC.

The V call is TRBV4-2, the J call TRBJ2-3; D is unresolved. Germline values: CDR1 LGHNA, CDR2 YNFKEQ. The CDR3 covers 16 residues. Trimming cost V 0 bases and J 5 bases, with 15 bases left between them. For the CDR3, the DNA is TGTGCCAGCAGCCAAGAGGTAGTAACCGTCGGAGATACGCAGTATTTT. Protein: CASSQEVVTVGDTQYF.

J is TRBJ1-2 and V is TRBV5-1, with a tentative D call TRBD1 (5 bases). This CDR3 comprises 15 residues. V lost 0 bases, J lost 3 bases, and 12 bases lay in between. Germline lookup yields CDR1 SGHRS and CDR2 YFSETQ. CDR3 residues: CASSLGRQGDYGYTF. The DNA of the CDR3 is TGCGCCAGCAGCTTGGGTCGGCAGGGAGACTATGGCTACACCTTC.

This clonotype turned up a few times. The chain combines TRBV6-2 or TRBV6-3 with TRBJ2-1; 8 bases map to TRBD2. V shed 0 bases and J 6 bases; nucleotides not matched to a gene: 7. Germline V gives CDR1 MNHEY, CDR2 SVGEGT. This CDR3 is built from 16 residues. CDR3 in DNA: TGTGCCAGCAGTTACTCAGGGCGGGAGGTCCGCAATGAGCAGTTCTTC. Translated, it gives CASSYSGREVRNEQFF.

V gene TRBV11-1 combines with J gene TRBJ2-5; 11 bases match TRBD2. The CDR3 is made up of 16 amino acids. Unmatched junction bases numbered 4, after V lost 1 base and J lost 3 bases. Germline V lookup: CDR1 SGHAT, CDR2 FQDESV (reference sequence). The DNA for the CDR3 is TGTGCCAGCAGCTTAGTCTCACTAGCGGGAGAAGAGACCCAGTACTTC. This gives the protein CASSLVSLAGEETQYF.

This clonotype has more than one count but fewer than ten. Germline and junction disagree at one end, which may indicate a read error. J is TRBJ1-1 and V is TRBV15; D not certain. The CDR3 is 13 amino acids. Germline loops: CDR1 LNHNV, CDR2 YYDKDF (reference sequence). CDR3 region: CATSRGGNAEAFF. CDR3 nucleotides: TGTGCCACCAGCAGAGGAGGGAACGCTGAAGCTTTCTTT.

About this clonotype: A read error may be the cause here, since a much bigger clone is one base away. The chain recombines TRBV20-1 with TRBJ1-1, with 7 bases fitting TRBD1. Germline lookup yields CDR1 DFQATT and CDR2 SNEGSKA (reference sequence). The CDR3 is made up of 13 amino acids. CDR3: CSARKGANTEAYF. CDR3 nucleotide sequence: TGCAGTGCTAGGAAGGGGGCGAACACTGAAGCTTACTTT.

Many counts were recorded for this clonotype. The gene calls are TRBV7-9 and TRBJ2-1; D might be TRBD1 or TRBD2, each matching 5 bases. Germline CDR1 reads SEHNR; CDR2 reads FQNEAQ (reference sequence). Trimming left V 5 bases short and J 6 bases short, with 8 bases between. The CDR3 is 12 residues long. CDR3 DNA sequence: TGTGCCAGCAGCCTCGGGGCCAATGAGCAGTTCTTC. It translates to CASSLGANEQFF.